These 18 T cell receptor beta chains originate from one sample sequenced in a study of blood T cell repertoires in COVID-19. Here immunoSEQ multiplex PCR was the method, and the copy in TCRdb shows in-frame clones only, minus some. The sample shows under 250,000 clones, 81% of them seen only once. The sequencing input was PBMCs or T cells enriched from blood (not recorded which). These receptors came from a woman in her fifties or sixties with acute COVID-19.

The chain uses TRBV28 and TRBJ1-4, with 7 bases identical to TRBD1. V shed 3 bases and J 5 bases; nucleotides not matched to a gene: 9. Germline lookup yields CDR1 MDHEN and CDR2 SYDVKM. The CDR3 is 16 amino acids. The CDR3 reads CASSLVLPQGNEKLFF. Here the CDR3 DNA reads TGTGCCAGCAGTTTGGTTTTACCACAGGGGAATGAAAAACTGTTTTTT.

The V gene is TRBV13, the J gene TRBJ1-4, with a weak D call TRBD1 (6 bases). From germline, CDR1 is PRHDT and CDR2 FYEKMQ (reference sequence). The CDR3 is made up of 15 amino acids. V lost 0 bases, J lost 3 bases, and 8 bases lay in between. The CDR3 nucleotides are TGTGCCAGCAGCTTAGGAGGGGGAGCTAATGAAAAACTGTTTTTT. It yields the protein CASSLGGGANEKLFF.

V gene TRBV19 combines with J gene TRBJ1-4; 11 bases are a match to TRBD1. V gave up 4 bases and J gave up 0 bases; unmatched junction bases: 4. This CDR3 has 17 residues. Germline V lookup: CDR1 LNHDA, CDR2 SQIVND (reference sequence). CDR3 sequence: CASSTRDRGATNEKLFF. CDR3 sequence (DNA): TGTGCCAGTAGTACCCGGGACAGGGGGGCAACTAATGAAAAACTGTTTTTT.

This clone appeared a few times. The chain links TRBV15 to TRBJ1-2; D gene uncertain. CDR3 length: 14 residues. Trimming took off 0 bases at V and 1 base at J, with 6 bases between the two ends. The germline CDR1 and CDR2 sequences are LNHNV and YYDKDF (reference sequence). The CDR3 reads CATSRDASNYGYTF. For the CDR3, the DNA is TGTGCCACCAGCAGAGATGCCAGTAACTATGGCTACACCTTC.

This sequence joins TRBV19 and TRBJ2-7; D is perhaps TRBD1 (5 bases). Deletions cut 3 bases from V and 7 bases from J, with 10 bases between. The germline V gene has CDR1 LNHDA and CDR2 SQIVND (reference sequence). The CDR3 is 12 amino acids. The CDR3 DNA is TGTGCCAGTAGTATTCCAGGGCAGGAGCAGTACTTC. This gives the protein CASSIPGQEQYF.

The chain recombines TRBV2 with TRBJ1-2; 7 nucleotides align to TRBD1. There are 14 residues in the CDR3. Germline loops: CDR1 SNHLY, CDR2 FYNNEI. Germline trimming cut 0 bases from V and 8 bases from J; bases unmatched to any gene: 6. As DNA, the CDR3 is TGTGCCAGCAGTGAAGCGGGACAGTCGCGAGGCTACACCTTC. This sequence encodes CASSEAGQSRGYTF.

The chain combines TRBV6-4 with TRBJ2-7, with TRBD2 matching 10 bases. J gave up 0 bases and V 8 bases, and 7 bases lay outside the gene matches. CDR1 and CDR2 from the germline V gene are MRHNA and SNTAGT. The CDR3 has 15 residues. The CDR3 nucleotides are TGTGCCAGCGCCGTACTAGCGGGACCCTCCTACGAGCAGTACTTC. Protein: CASAVLAGPSYEQYF.

V is TRBV5-1 and J is TRBJ2-7; a weak D match, TRBD2 (5 bases). Germline V gene sequence: CDR1 SGHRS, CDR2 YFSETQ. Trimming removed 0 bases from V and 0 bases from J, with 7 bases in between. The CDR3 runs 14 residues. This CDR3 is CASSLAGSSYEQYF. CDR3 nucleotides: TGCGCCAGCAGCTTGGCGGGAAGCTCCTACGAGCAGTACTTC. The whole variable domain, filled in from reference TRBV5-1 and TRBJ2-7, reads KAGVTQTPRYLIKTRGQQVTLSCSPISGHRSVSWYQQTPGQGLQFLFEYFSETQRNKGNFPGRFSGRQFSNSRSEMNVSTLELGDSALYLCASSLAGSSYEQYFGPGTRLTVT.

This clone has ten or more counts. The V gene is TRBV4-3, the J gene TRBJ2-7; maybe TRBD1 (5 bases). CDR3 length equals 19 residues. Germline CDR1 is LGHNA and CDR2 is YSLEER. The V and J ends lost 1 base and 2 bases respectively, with 24 bases between them. This CDR3 is CASSQGIVWRQTPTYEQYF. The CDR3 coding sequence is TGCGCCAGCAGCCAAGGGATTGTGTGGCGACAGACCCCCACCTACGAGCAGTACTTC.

The V gene is TRBV19, the J gene TRBJ2-1; 9 bases match TRBD1. The CDR3 totals 15 residues. CDR1 LNHDA and CDR2 SQIVND come from the germline V gene (reference sequence). Losses at the gene ends were 4 bases for V and 6 bases for J; bases not matched to a gene: 7. The CDR3 sequence: CASSTRDRVVNEQFF. In DNA, the CDR3 is TGTGCCAGTAGTACCCGGGACAGGGTAGTCAATGAGCAGTTCTTC.

The chain couples TRBV20-1 to TRBJ1-1, with D possibly being TRBD1 (5 bases). Germline-derived CDR1 and CDR2 are DFQATT and SNEGSKA (reference sequence). Trimming left V 3 bases short and J 6 bases short, with 26 bases between. The CDR3 spans 17 residues. This CDR3 is CSASIQGTNGFWAEAFF. The CDR3 DNA follows: TGCAGTGCTAGTATCCAGGGTACGAATGGATTTTGGGCTGAAGCTTTCTTT.

The chain has TRBV7-2 and TRBJ2-5; 10 nucleotides line up with TRBD2. J was trimmed by 6 bases and V by 4 bases; bases with no gene match: 17. In germline, CDR1 is SGHTA, CDR2 FQGNSA. This CDR3 comprises 18 residues. The CDR3 sequence: CASSSMGLLAGNLKTQYF. As DNA, the CDR3 is TGTGCCAGCAGCTCAATGGGCTTACTAGCGGGGAATTTGAAGACCCAGTACTTC. The entire variable domain, with the rest obtained from reference TRBV7-2 and TRBJ2-5, is as follows: GAGVSQSPSNKVTEKGKDVELRCDPISGHTALYWYRQSLGQGLEFLIYFQGNSAPDKSGLPSDRFSAERTGGSVSTLTIQRTQQEDSAVYLCASSSMGLLAGNLKTQYFGPGTRLLVL.

The J gene is TRBJ2-7, the V gene TRBV7-2; TRBD2 matches at 13 bases. The V segment lost 6 bases and the J segment 6 bases; nucleotides outside the gene matches: 8. Germline-derived CDR1 and CDR2 are SGHTA and FQGNSA. The CDR3 has 15 residues. As DNA, the CDR3 is TGTGCCAGCAGACCGACTAGCGGGGGGCCCATCGAGCAGTACTTC. Its protein is CASRPTSGGPIEQYF. The entire variable domain, with the rest obtained from reference TRBV7-2 and TRBJ2-7, is as follows: GAGVSQSPSNKVTEKGKDVELRCDPISGHTALYWYRQSLGQGLEFLIYFQGNSAPDKSGLPSDRFSAERTGGSVSTLTIQRTQQEDSAVYLCASRPTSGGPIEQYFGPGTRLTVT.

The rearrangement links TRBV7-9 to TRBJ2-1, with D unresolved. Germline CDR1 is SEHNR and CDR2 is FQNEAQ (reference sequence). V was clipped by 5 bases and J by 6 bases, with 11 bases between them. The CDR3 has 13 amino acids. The CDR3 sequence: CASSREYGNEQFF. The CDR3 bases are TGTGCCAGCAGCCGAGAATATGGCAATGAGCAGTTCTTC.

CDR3 bases: TGTGCCAGCTCACCACAGGGAGAGGGCTTTGGCTACACCTTC. Protein product: CASSPQGEGFGYTF. The chain is built from TRBV18 and TRBJ1-2; no reliable D call. V was pared by 1 base and J by 7 bases, with 13 bases between. The CDR3 spans 14 residues. Germline V gene data show CDR1 as KGHSH and CDR2 as LQKENI.

In DNA form, the CDR3 reads TGTGCCAGCAGGGCTCTGGAGACCCAGTACTTC. It codes for CASRALETQYF. The gene calls are TRBV2 and TRBJ2-5; D remains ambiguous. The germline V gene has CDR1 SNHLY and CDR2 FYNNEI. The CDR3 spans 11 residues. V was shortened by 6 bases and J by 5 bases, with 7 bases between the two germline ends.

This chain's CDR3 is CASSRGQGFENYGYTF. As DNA, the CDR3 is TGCGCCAGCAGCCGGGGACAGGGGTTTGAGAACTATGGCTACACCTTC. The chain employs TRBV4-3 and TRBJ1-2, with TRBD1 matching 10 bases. J gave up 2 bases and V 4 bases, and 7 bases lay outside the gene matches. The germline V gene encodes CDR1 LGHNA and CDR2 YSLEER. This CDR3 is 16 amino acids long.

The rearrangement joins TRBV6-5 to TRBJ1-3; a weak D match, TRBD1 (6 bases). The V gene lost 6 bases and the J gene lost 4 bases, with 13 bases spanning the gap. CDR1 and CDR2 from the germline V gene are MNHEY and SVGAGI. This CDR3 is built from 14 residues. CDR3 region: CASSTGSSGNTIYF. For the CDR3, the DNA is TGTGCCAGCAGCACAGGGTCGTCAGGAAACACCATATATTTT.